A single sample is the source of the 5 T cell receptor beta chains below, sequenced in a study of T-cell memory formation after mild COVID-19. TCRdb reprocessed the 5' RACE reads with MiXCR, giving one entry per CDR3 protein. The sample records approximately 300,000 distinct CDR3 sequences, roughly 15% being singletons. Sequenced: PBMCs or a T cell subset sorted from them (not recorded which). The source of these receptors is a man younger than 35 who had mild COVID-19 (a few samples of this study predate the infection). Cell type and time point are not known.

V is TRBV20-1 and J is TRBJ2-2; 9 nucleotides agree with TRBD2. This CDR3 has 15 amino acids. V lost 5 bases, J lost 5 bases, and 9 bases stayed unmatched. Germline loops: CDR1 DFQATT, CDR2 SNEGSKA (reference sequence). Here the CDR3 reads CSAQRGLAGTGELFF. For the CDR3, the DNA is TGCAGTGCTCAGAGAGGGCTAGCGGGAACCGGGGAGCTGTTTTTT.

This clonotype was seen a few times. The CDR3 loop is CASSFGTFEAFF. CDR3 sequence (DNA): TGTGCCAGCAGTTTTGGGACATTTGAAGCTTTCTTT. The chain is built from TRBV12-3 or TRBV12-4 and TRBJ1-1; maybe TRBD1 (6 bases). Trimming took 3 bases from V and 7 from J, leaving 9 bases between them. The CDR3 has 12 amino acids.

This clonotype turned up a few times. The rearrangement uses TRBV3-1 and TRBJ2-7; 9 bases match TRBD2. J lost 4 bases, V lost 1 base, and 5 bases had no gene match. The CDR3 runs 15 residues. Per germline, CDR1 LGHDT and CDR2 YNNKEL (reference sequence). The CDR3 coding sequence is TGTGCCAGCAGCCAAGGGGCAGCGGGGGGTTACGAGCAGTACTTC. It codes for CASSQGAAGGYEQYF.

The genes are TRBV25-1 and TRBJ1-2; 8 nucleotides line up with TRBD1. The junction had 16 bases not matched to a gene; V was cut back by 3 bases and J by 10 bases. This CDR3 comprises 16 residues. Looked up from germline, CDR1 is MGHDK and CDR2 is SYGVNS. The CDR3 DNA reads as TGTGCCAGCAGTGATAGTTACGCAGGGGGCGCATGGCACTACACCTTC. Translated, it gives CASSDSYAGGAWHYTF.

CDR3 sequence: CSAKNQETQYF. CDR3 coding DNA: TGCAGTGCGAAGAACCAAGAGACCCAGTACTTC. The chain is built from TRBV20-1 and TRBJ2-5; D gene ambiguous. V dropped 6 bases and J dropped 0 bases, with 5 bases sitting between them. The CDR3 is made up of 11 amino acids. The germline V gene has CDR1 DFQATT and CDR2 SNEGSKA (reference sequence).